This T cell receptor beta chain was documented in a study of early T cells in non-severe SARS-CoV-2 infection. TCRdb processed the 5' RACE reads anew with MiXCR; each CDR3 protein has one entry. This sample has around 21,000 distinct CDR3 sequences, with about 5.7% found just once. This clonotype was detected ten times or more. CDR3 length: 11 residues. The V end lost 7 bases, the J end lost 11 bases, and 14 bases lay between the germline ends. The TCR sequence derives from an adult who was a healthcare worker with PCR-confirmed SARS-CoV-2 infection or an uninfected control (not recorded which). V and J are TRBV12-3 or TRBV12-4 and TRBJ1-2, with D hard to call. The material sequenced was whole blood, taken at baseline. CDR3 nucleotide sequence: TGTGCCAGCACCTTTGGGGATACTTACACCTTC. The encoded protein is CASTFGDTYTF.